The 5 T cell receptor beta chains below all came from one sample that was sequenced in a study of blood T cell repertoires in COVID-19. The protocol was immunoSEQ multiplex PCR, while the TCRdb copy is restricted to in-frame clones and leaves out a portion. This sample yields about 110,000 clones, of which around four fifths are seen a single time; 0.7% to 1% belongs to the top ten. Sequencing input: peripheral blood. These receptors all stem from a woman in her 70s with acute or convalescent COVID-19.

CDR3 nucleotide sequence: TGTGCCAGCAGCGTTGAGGACACACCTGGCGAGACCCAGTACTTC. Protein product: CASSVEDTPGETQYF. The chain couples TRBV9 to TRBJ2-5; possible D gene TRBD1, 5 bases. The CDR3 is made up of 15 amino acids. V lost 2 bases to trimming and J lost 5 bases, with 16 bases between them. Per germline, CDR1 SGDLS and CDR2 YYNGEE.

For the CDR3, the DNA is TGTGCCAGCACCTACCAGCGGACGAATACGCAGTATTTT. Translated, it gives CASTYQRTNTQYF. The rearrangement joins TRBV28 to TRBJ2-3; D is possibly TRBD2 (5 bases). Trimming pared 7 bases from V and 7 bases from J, leaving 15 bases between. CDR1 and CDR2 (germline): MDHEN, SYDVKM. This CDR3 has 13 residues.

The V gene is TRBV5-1, the J gene TRBJ1-1; 7 bases agree with TRBD1. The CDR3 sequence is 14 residues long. V lost 2 bases to trimming and J lost 1 base; unmatched junction nucleotides: 2. CDR1 and CDR2 (germline): SGHRS, YFSETQ. The CDR3 region is CASSLGQENTEAFF. DNA of the CDR3: TGCGCCAGCAGCTTAGGACAGGAGAACACTGAAGCTTTCTTT.

The chain combines TRBV7-9 with TRBJ2-2; 11 bases fit TRBD2. CDR1 is SEHNR and CDR2 is FQNEAQ in the germline V gene (reference sequence). V lost 6 bases to trimming and J lost 6 bases; unmatched junction nucleotides: 6. This CDR3 contains 15 residues. CDR3 coding DNA: TGTGCCAGCAGGGCCTCTAGCGGGGGGCCCGGGGAGCTGTTTTTT. This translates into CASRASSGGPGELFF. The full variable domain, its missing parts supplied by reference TRBV7-9 and TRBJ2-2, is DTGVSQNPRHKITKRGQNVTFRCDPISEHNRLYWYRQTLGQGPEFLTYFQNEAQLEKSRLLSDRFSAERPKGSFSTLEIQRTEQGDSAMYLCASRASSGGPGELFFGEGSRLTVL.

The CDR3 DNA reads as TGTGCCAGCAGACCGCAGGGGTGGAACGAGCAGTACTTC. This encodes CASRPQGWNEQYF. J is TRBJ2-7 and V is TRBV5-4; tentatively, D is TRBD1 (6 bases). The length of the CDR3 is 13 residues. V lost 5 bases and J 5 bases, leaving 14 bases between the germline ends. CDR1 and CDR2 (germline): SGHNT, YYREEE (reference sequence).